This is a list of T cell receptor beta chains from one sample in a study of T-cell memory formation after mild COVID-19. MiXCR, applied by TCRdb to the 5' RACE reads, yields one record per CDR3 protein. The sample lists fewer than 600,000 distinct CDR3 sequences, roughly 21% occurring once. The sample comprised PBMCs or a T cell subset sorted from them (not recorded which). Receptors originate from an adult woman who had mild COVID-19 (a few samples of this study predate the infection). Cell type and time point are not known. Both conserved end residues are part of each CDR3.

j_call: TRBJ2-3
cdr3_length: 17
v_call: TRBV7-9
cdr3_aa: CASSSPRLAGGTDTQYF

j_call: TRBJ2-7
cdr3_length: 15
v_call: TRBV2
cdr3_aa: CASRGGAGWAYEQYF

j_call: TRBJ2-7
cdr3_length: 15
v_call: TRBV18
cdr3_aa: CASSPGTGGGYEQYF

j_call: TRBJ1-2
cdr3_length: 12
v_call: TRBV25-1
cdr3_aa: CASSAGSMGYTF

j_call: TRBJ1-1
cdr3_length: 15
v_call: TRBV5-1
cdr3_aa: CASSLDTELGTEAFF

j_call: TRBJ2-1
cdr3_length: 16
v_call: TRBV4-3
cdr3_aa: CASSQEELGFDNEQFF

j_call: TRBJ2-1
cdr3_length: 14
v_call: TRBV29-1
cdr3_aa: CSVVPGLHNNEQFF

j_call: TRBJ2-7
cdr3_length: 13
v_call: TRBV4-1
cdr3_aa: CASSQESQREQYF

j_call: TRBJ2-3
cdr3_length: 15
v_call: TRBV6-2/TRBV6-3
cdr3_aa: CASLSGAASTDTQYF

j_call: TRBJ1-6
cdr3_length: 13
v_call: TRBV5-1
cdr3_aa: CASSSDPLSPLHF

j_call: TRBJ1-5
cdr3_length: 16
v_call: TRBV4-1
cdr3_aa: CASSQEGPLREQPQHF

j_call: TRBJ2-1
cdr3_length: 14
v_call: TRBV6-2/TRBV6-3
cdr3_aa: CASSYSPTSAEQFF

j_call: TRBJ2-2
cdr3_length: 14
v_call: TRBV6-5
cdr3_aa: CASSSYGQGGELFF

j_call: TRBJ2-1
cdr3_length: 18
v_call: TRBV15
cdr3_aa: CATSRVSGLAVSYNEQFF

j_call: TRBJ2-5
cdr3_length: 14
v_call: TRBV20-1
cdr3_aa: CSAASRATKETQYF

j_call: TRBJ2-2
cdr3_length: 18
v_call: TRBV20-1
cdr3_aa: CSARDRSSGRPNTGELFF

j_call: TRBJ2-3
cdr3_length: 17
v_call: TRBV20-1
cdr3_aa: CSASGPTSGRATDTQYF

j_call: TRBJ2-7
cdr3_length: 15
v_call: TRBV6-5
cdr3_aa: CASSWDPHSSYEQYF

j_call: TRBJ2-5
cdr3_length: 13
v_call: TRBV5-1
cdr3_aa: CASSSAVTETQYF

j_call: TRBJ2-7
cdr3_length: 15
v_call: TRBV7-3
cdr3_aa: CASSSSGERTGEQYF

j_call: TRBJ2-2
cdr3_length: 13
v_call: TRBV20-1
cdr3_aa: CSASGLALGELFF

j_call: TRBJ2-3
cdr3_length: 16
v_call: TRBV6-5
cdr3_aa: CASSYRAPLGPDTQYF

j_call: TRBJ2-3
cdr3_length: 12
v_call: TRBV9
cdr3_aa: CASSVLPHEQYF

j_call: TRBJ2-1
cdr3_length: 15
v_call: TRBV7-6
cdr3_aa: CASSLMGQGADEQFF

j_call: TRBJ2-7
cdr3_length: 16
v_call: TRBV11-2
cdr3_aa: CASSSVGTGGFGEQYF

j_call: TRBJ1-1
cdr3_length: 12
v_call: TRBV6-2/TRBV6-3
cdr3_aa: CASSYSMTEAFF

j_call: TRBJ2-3
cdr3_length: 16
v_call: TRBV7-9
cdr3_aa: CASRRGAGAPSDTQYF

j_call: TRBJ2-1
cdr3_length: 19
v_call: TRBV9
cdr3_aa: CASSPHGTGTYGNVFEQFF

j_call: TRBJ2-5
cdr3_length: 17
v_call: TRBV24-1
cdr3_aa: CATSDPGTGAMQETQYF

j_call: TRBJ2-7
cdr3_length: 15
v_call: TRBV4-1
cdr3_aa: CASSQAPDSSYEQYF

j_call: TRBJ1-4
cdr3_length: 16
v_call: TRBV2
cdr3_aa: CASNPGRATANEKLFF

j_call: TRBJ2-3
cdr3_length: 15
v_call: TRBV5-1
cdr3_aa: CASSGGRGGADTQYF

j_call: TRBJ2-3
cdr3_length: 15
v_call: TRBV5-1
cdr3_aa: CASSTGDPGGDTQYF

j_call: TRBJ2-7
cdr3_length: 12
v_call: TRBV5-1
cdr3_aa: CASRGSAGEQYF

j_call: TRBJ2-1
cdr3_length: 15
v_call: TRBV9
cdr3_aa: CASSTGTLAYNEQFF

j_call: TRBJ2-5
cdr3_length: 14
v_call: TRBV12-3/TRBV12-4
cdr3_aa: CASSLVPPPRAQYF

j_call: TRBJ1-5
cdr3_length: 16
v_call: TRBV20-1
cdr3_aa: CSARVGNRVLNQPQHF

j_call: TRBJ2-3
cdr3_length: 15
v_call: TRBV24-1
cdr3_aa: CATSDLARGTDTQYF

j_call: TRBJ1-4
cdr3_length: 14
v_call: TRBV7-8
cdr3_aa: CASSSGRINEKLFF

j_call: TRBJ2-1
cdr3_length: 17
v_call: TRBV24-1
cdr3_aa: CATSGVRTSGRDNEQFF

j_call: TRBJ1-5
cdr3_length: 17
v_call: TRBV4-3
cdr3_aa: CASSQDRAPGSNQPQHF

j_call: TRBJ2-7
cdr3_length: 13
v_call: TRBV27
cdr3_aa: CASSRTGTYEQYF

j_call: TRBJ1-1
cdr3_length: 13
v_call: TRBV29-1
cdr3_aa: CSVAPSLYTEAFF

j_call: TRBJ2-7
cdr3_length: 16
v_call: TRBV15
cdr3_aa: CATSRDLQGPSYEQYF

j_call: TRBJ2-7
cdr3_length: 16
v_call: TRBV5-1
cdr3_aa: CASSLAGLGDPYEQYF

j_call: TRBJ2-1
cdr3_length: 13
v_call: TRBV20-1
cdr3_aa: CSATGLAGIEQFF

j_call: TRBJ2-5
cdr3_length: 17
v_call: TRBV20-1
cdr3_aa: CSAAPGTDKFGQETQYF

j_call: TRBJ2-1
cdr3_length: 18
v_call: TRBV18
cdr3_aa: CAARGPPGTSGSWFEQFF

j_call: TRBJ2-3
cdr3_length: 15
v_call: TRBV7-3
cdr3_aa: CASSPTGQTTDTQYF

j_call: TRBJ2-3
cdr3_length: 13
v_call: TRBV7-2
cdr3_aa: CASSSQATDTQYF